This paragraph covers one T cell receptor (beta chain) sequence. What it recognizes is unknown. CDR1 and CDR2 (germline): GTSNPN, SVGIG (reference sequence). The CDR3 is made up of 12 amino acids. Trimming cost V 5 bases and J 1 base, with 9 bases left between them. This record comes from a study of cytomegalovirus exposure and HLA in healthy donors. The overall study: The roughly 670 first-cohort repertoires shared a platform with the 120 or so validation repertoires, as reported in a later analysis.

The data were produced by immunoSEQ multiplex PCR, yet TCRdb's version contains in-frame clones alone and is incomplete. The sample shows about 69,000 clones, roughly 95% of them seen only once. The donors were part of the validation cohort, which consisted of under 150 subjects and was separate from the first cohort of about 720 subjects. General study results and limits: A few CMV-associated chains proved CMV antigen-specific in vitro. It was reportedly the case that the classifier diagnosed cytomegalovirus status with high specificity and sensitivity.

V usage is TRBV30 and J usage is TRBJ2-7; no firm D call. The sample comprised PBMCs. This TCR was recovered from a woman aged 18-29 years in good health and CMV-seropositive. The CDR3 nucleotides read TGTGCCTGGGCCCGGTCTTCCTACGAGCAGTACTTC. This codes for CAWARSSYEQYF.